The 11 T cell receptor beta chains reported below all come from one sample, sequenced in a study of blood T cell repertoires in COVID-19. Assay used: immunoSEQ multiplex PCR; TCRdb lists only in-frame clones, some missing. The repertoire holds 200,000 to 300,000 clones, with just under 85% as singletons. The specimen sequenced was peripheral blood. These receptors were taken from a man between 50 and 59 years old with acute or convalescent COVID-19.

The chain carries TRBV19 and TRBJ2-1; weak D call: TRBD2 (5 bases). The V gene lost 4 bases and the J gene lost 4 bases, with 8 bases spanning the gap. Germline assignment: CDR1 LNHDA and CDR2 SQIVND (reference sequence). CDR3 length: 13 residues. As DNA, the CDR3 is TGTGCCAGTAGTAGTCCGGGGTACAATGAGCAGTTCTTC. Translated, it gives CASSSPGYNEQFF.

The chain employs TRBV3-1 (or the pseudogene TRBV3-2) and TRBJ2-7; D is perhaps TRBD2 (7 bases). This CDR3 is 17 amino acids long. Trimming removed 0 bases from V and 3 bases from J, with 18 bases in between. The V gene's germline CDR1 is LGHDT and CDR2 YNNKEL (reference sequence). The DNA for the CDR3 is TGTGCCAGCAGCCAAGAGGGGGCCGGACTAGGAGGCTACGAGCAGTACTTC. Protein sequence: CASSQEGAGLGGYEQYF.

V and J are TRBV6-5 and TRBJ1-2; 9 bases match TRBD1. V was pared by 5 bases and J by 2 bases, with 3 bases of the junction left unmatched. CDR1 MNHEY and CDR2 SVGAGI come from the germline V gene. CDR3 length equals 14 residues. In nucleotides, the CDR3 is TGTGCCAGCAGTAAGGGACAGGGAAACTATGGCTACACCTTC. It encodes CASSKGQGNYGYTF.

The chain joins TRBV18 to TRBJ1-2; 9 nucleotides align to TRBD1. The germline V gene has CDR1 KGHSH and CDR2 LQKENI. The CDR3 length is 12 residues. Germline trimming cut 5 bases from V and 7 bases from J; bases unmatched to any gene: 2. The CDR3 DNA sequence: TGTGCCAGCTCAAGGACAGGGGCTGGCTACACCTTC. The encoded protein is CASSRTGAGYTF.

CDR3: CASSQGQRLSETQYF. The CDR3 DNA follows: TGTGCCAGCAGCCAGGGACAGAGATTGTCGGAGACCCAGTACTTC. This sequence joins TRBV3-1 (or the pseudogene TRBV3-2) and TRBJ2-5; TRBD1 aligns across 7 bases. Losses at the gene ends were 3 bases for V and 5 bases for J; bases not matched to a gene: 9. The germline CDR1 and CDR2 sequences are LGHDT and YNNKEL (reference sequence). This CDR3 is built from 15 residues.

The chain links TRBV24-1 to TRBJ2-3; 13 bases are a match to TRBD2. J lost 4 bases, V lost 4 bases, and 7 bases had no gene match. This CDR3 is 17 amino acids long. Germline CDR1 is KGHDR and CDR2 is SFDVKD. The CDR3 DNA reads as TGTGCCACCAGTGACCCCGGACTAGCGGGAGTCGCAGATACGCAGTATTTT. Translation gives CATSDPGLAGVADTQYF.

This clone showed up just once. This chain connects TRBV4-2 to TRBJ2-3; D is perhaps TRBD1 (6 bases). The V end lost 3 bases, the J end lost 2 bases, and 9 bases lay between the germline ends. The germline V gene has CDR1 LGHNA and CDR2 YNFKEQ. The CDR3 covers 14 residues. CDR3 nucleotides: TGTGCCAGCAGCCAGGGACAACCCACAGATACGCAGTATTTT. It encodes CASSQGQPTDTQYF.

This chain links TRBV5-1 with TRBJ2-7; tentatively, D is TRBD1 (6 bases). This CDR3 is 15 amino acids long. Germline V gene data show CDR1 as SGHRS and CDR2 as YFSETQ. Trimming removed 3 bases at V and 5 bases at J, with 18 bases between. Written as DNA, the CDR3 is TGCGCCAGCAGCTACAGGGTGGATAGTAGAGACGAGCAGTACTTC. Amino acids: CASSYRVDSRDEQYF.

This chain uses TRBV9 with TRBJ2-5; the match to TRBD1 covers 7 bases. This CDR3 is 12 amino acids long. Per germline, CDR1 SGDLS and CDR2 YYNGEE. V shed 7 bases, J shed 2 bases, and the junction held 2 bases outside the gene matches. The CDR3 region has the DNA TGTGCCAGCGGGGACAGACAAGAGACCCAGTACTTC. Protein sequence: CASGDRQETQYF.

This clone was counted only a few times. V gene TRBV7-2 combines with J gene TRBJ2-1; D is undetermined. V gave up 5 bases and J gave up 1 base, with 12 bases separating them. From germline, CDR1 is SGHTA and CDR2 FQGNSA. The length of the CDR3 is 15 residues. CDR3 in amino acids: CASSPAASSYNEQFF. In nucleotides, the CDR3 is TGTGCCAGCAGCCCGGCAGCGAGTTCCTACAATGAGCAGTTCTTC.

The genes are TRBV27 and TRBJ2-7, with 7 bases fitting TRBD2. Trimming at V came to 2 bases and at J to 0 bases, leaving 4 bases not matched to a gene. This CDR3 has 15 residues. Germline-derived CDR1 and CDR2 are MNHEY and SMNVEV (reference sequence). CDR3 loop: CASSLAGVASYEQYF. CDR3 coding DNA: TGTGCCAGCAGTTTAGCGGGGGTTGCCTCCTACGAGCAGTACTTC.